These 30 T cell receptor beta chains originate from one sample sequenced in a study of blood T cell repertoires in COVID-19 (TCRdb year 2020). The library was prepared using the immunoSEQ multiplex PCR assay. TCRdb mirrors the immuneACCESS table, restricted to in-frame sequences. Some clones are absent from its copies; in checked studies, under half trace to an unresolved V gene, and the reason for the others is unknown. Across this sample there are some 150,000 clones, with approximately 89% seen only once. The ten most abundant clones make up about 1.5% of the sample. The source material was peripheral blood. These receptors came from a human donor in a cohort sampled during active COVID-19.

V gene TRBV28 combines with J gene TRBJ1-4; the match to TRBD1 covers 7 bases. Trimming cost V 6 bases and J 8 bases; bases outside gene matches: 9. Per germline, CDR1 MDHEN and CDR2 SYDVKM. The CDR3 loop spans 14 amino acids. CDR3 in DNA: TGTGCCAGCAGGGGCGGGACAGTGCGAGAAAAACTGTTTTTT. Translation: CASRGGTVREKLFF.

The V and J genes are TRBV9 and TRBJ1-2; 8 bases map to TRBD1. With 0 bases clipped from V and 0 bases from J, the junction kept 13 bases outside the gene matches. Germline V gene data show CDR1 as SGDLS and CDR2 as YYNGEE. This CDR3 spans 19 amino acids. CDR3 sequence: CASSVGLGQEEGTNYGYTF. The DNA for the CDR3 is TGTGCCAGCAGCGTAGGACTGGGACAGGAAGAGGGCACTAACTATGGCTACACCTTC.

This chain connects TRBV7-2 to TRBJ2-7, with no clear D. Germline values: CDR1 SGHTA, CDR2 FQGNSA. Deletions cut 0 bases from V and 4 bases from J, with 7 bases between. The CDR3 is made up of 13 amino acids. As DNA, the CDR3 is TGTGCCAGCAGCTTAGCGCCCGGTTACGAGCAGTACTTC. This codes for CASSLAPGYEQYF.

This clone has only one observation. The J gene is TRBJ2-3, the V gene TRBV11-1; 7 positions match TRBD2. Germline V gene lookup returns CDR1 SGHAT and CDR2 FQDESV (reference sequence). There are 14 residues in the CDR3. The V and J ends lost 5 bases and 11 bases, in that order; junction bases with no gene match: 13. CDR3 region: CASSTIAGEIKQYF. DNA for the CDR3: TGTGCCAGCAGCACTATAGCGGGCGAGATAAAGCAGTATTTT.

The chain couples TRBV29-1 to TRBJ1-1; D not certain. V was cut by 5 bases and J by 4 bases, with 11 bases left in between. The CDR3 consists of 12 residues. From germline, CDR1 is SQVTM and CDR2 ANQGSEA. The CDR3 nucleotides are TGCAGCGTTATCCCCCGCGGCACTGAAGCTTTCTTT. This sequence encodes CSVIPRGTEAFF.

This chain links TRBV2 with TRBJ2-5; the match to TRBD2 covers 13 bases. V dropped 4 bases and J dropped 5; count of bases not matched to a gene: 7. Germline assignment: CDR1 SNHLY and CDR2 FYNNEI. The CDR3 length is 16 residues. The CDR3 region is CASSVGTSGVGETQYF. CDR3 in DNA: TGTGCCAGCAGTGTGGGGACTAGCGGGGTGGGGGAGACCCAGTACTTC.

The rearrangement joins TRBV7-9 to TRBJ1-1; 9 bases are shared with TRBD1. Germline lookup yields CDR1 SEHNR and CDR2 FQNEAQ (reference sequence). V dropped 6 bases and J dropped 4; count of bases not matched to a gene: 12. The CDR3 spans 16 residues. The CDR3 sequence is CASRETGGAQATEAFF. Written as DNA, the CDR3 is TGTGCCAGCAGAGAAACAGGGGGCGCTCAGGCCACTGAAGCTTTCTTT. The whole variable domain, filled in from reference TRBV7-9 and TRBJ1-1, reads DTGVSQNPRHKITKRGQNVTFRCDPISEHNRLYWYRQTLGQGPEFLTYFQNEAQLEKSRLLSDRFSAERPKGSFSTLEIQRTEQGDSAMYLCASRETGGAQATEAFFGQGTRLTVV.

The rearrangement uses TRBV27 and TRBJ2-2, with 9 nucleotides matching TRBD2. The V gene end was trimmed by 11 bases and the J gene end by 1 base; junction bases not matched to a gene: 11. The CDR3 runs 16 residues. Germline values: CDR1 MNHEY, CDR2 SMNVEV (reference sequence). The CDR3, as DNA: TGTGCCCGCACCGGGGCGGGGGGGCGGAACACCGGGGAGCTGTTTTTT. Translating gives CARTGAGGRNTGELFF.

The gene calls are TRBV5-6 and TRBJ1-4; D remains ambiguous. The CDR3 is 15 amino acids. Germline V gene data show CDR1 as SGHDT and CDR2 as YYEEEE. The germline V and J ends were trimmed by 2 bases and 8 bases, with 16 bases remaining between them. The DNA of the CDR3 is TGTGCCAGCAGCTTAGACGTACAGTTTAACGAAAAACTGTTTTTT. This sequence encodes CASSLDVQFNEKLFF.

The chain couples TRBV25-1 to TRBJ2-1; possibly TRBD2 for D (5 bases). Trimming removed 2 bases at V and 8 bases at J, with 10 bases between. This CDR3 is built from 13 residues. CDR1 and CDR2 (germline): MGHDK, SYGVNS. As DNA, the CDR3 is TGTGCCAGCAGTGAACTCTCGGGGTATGAGCAGTTCTTC. It codes for CASSELSGYEQFF. Variable domain in full (rest from reference TRBV25-1 and TRBJ2-1): EADIYQTPRYLVIGTGKKITLECSQTMGHDKMYWYQQDPGMELHLIHYSYGVNSTEKGDLSSESTVSRIRTEHFPLTLESARPSHTSQYLCASSELSGYEQFFGPGTRLTVL.

The CDR3 DNA sequence: TGTGCCAGCGGGGGGGCCTCGTGGGAGACCCAGTACTTC. The encoded protein is CASGGASWETQYF. The chain employs TRBV7-2 and TRBJ2-5; D may be TRBD2 (7 bases). This CDR3 is built from 13 residues. Germline CDR1 reads SGHTA; CDR2 reads FQGNSA. Trimming took off 8 bases at V and 5 bases at J, with 15 bases between the two ends.

This clone was recorded only once. The gene calls are TRBV2 and TRBJ2-1; 8 bases match TRBD2. V gave up 8 bases and J gave up 4 bases; unmatched junction bases: 7. Germline CDR1 reads SNHLY; CDR2 reads FYNNEI. The CDR3 length is 14 residues. The chain's CDR3 is CASSSTGGYNEQFF. The CDR3 region has the DNA TGTGCCAGCTCCTCAACGGGGGGGTACAATGAGCAGTTCTTC.

Only a few counts were recorded for this clone. The chain is built from TRBV7-3 and TRBJ1-6; D unresolved. The germline gives CDR1 SGHTA, CDR2 FQGTGA. The V end was cut by 6 bases, the J end by 3 bases, with 9 bases between. CDR3 length equals 14 residues. CDR3 bases: TGTGCCAGCAGTCAACGGGACTATAATTCACCCCTCCACTTT. Translated: CASSQRDYNSPLHF.

J is TRBJ2-7 and V is TRBV9; no definite D call. Germline CDR1 is SGDLS and CDR2 is YYNGEE. V gave up 0 bases and J gave up 0 bases, with 13 bases separating them. This CDR3 is 16 amino acids long. The CDR3, as DNA: TGTGCCAGCAGCGTAGGGGCCAACTTTTACTCCTACGAGCAGTACTTC. Residues: CASSVGANFYSYEQYF.

The V gene is TRBV5-1, the J gene TRBJ2-5; 14 bases agree with TRBD2. Germline loops: CDR1 SGHRS, CDR2 YFSETQ. CDR3 length: 17 residues. The J segment lost 6 bases and the V segment lost 4 bases, leaving 11 bases of the junction unmatched. In DNA form, the CDR3 reads TGCGCCAGCAGCAGGACTAGCGGGGGGCCCGTCCCACAGACCCAGTACTTC. Its protein product is CASSRTSGGPVPQTQYF.

This clone showed up just a few times. The chain combines TRBV27 with TRBJ1-1; unclear D gene. The length of the CDR3 is 15 residues. Per the germline V gene, CDR1 is MNHEY and CDR2 is SMNVEV (reference sequence). The V gene lost 0 bases and the J gene lost 0 bases, with 8 bases spanning the gap. The DNA for the CDR3 is TGTGCCAGCAGTTTATCTACGGGAATGAACACTGAAGCTTTCTTT. This sequence encodes CASSLSTGMNTEAFF.

The gene calls are TRBV3-1 (or the pseudogene TRBV3-2) and TRBJ2-5; 11 bases are a match to TRBD2. The CDR3 contains 16 residues. The V segment lost 5 bases and the J segment 1 base; nucleotides outside the gene matches: 6. Germline CDR1 is LGHDT and CDR2 is YNNKEL (reference sequence). The CDR3 loop reads CASSSRLAGFQETQYF. The CDR3 region has the DNA TGTGCCAGCAGCTCAAGACTAGCGGGGTTCCAAGAGACCCAGTACTTC.

The chain recombines TRBV7-2 with TRBJ2-3; TRBD2 agrees at 9 bases. J lost 1 base, V lost 5 bases, and 4 bases had no gene match. CDR1 and CDR2 (germline): SGHTA, FQGNSA. The CDR3 has 15 amino acids. The CDR3 DNA sequence: TGTGCCAGCAGCCAAGAGCGGGGGGGCACAGATACGCAGTATTTT. Protein: CASSQERGGTDTQYF.

The chain joins TRBV4-2 to TRBJ2-1, with 7 positions matching TRBD2. The trim removed 0 bases at V and 7 bases at J, leaving 6 bases unmatched. The germline V gene has CDR1 LGHNA and CDR2 YNFKEQ. CDR3 length: 15 residues. The CDR3 loop reads CASSQDLGGENEQFF. The CDR3, as DNA: TGTGCCAGCAGCCAAGATTTGGGAGGGGAGAATGAGCAGTTCTTC.

This rearrangement joins TRBV9 to TRBJ2-3; 13 bases fit TRBD2. V was clipped by 4 bases and J by 1 base; unmatched bases: 3. This CDR3 contains 16 residues. Germline lookup yields CDR1 SGDLS and CDR2 YYNGEE. CDR3 sequence reads: CASSPGTSGGTDTQYF. CDR3 nucleotides: TGTGCCAGCAGCCCAGGGACTAGCGGGGGCACAGATACGCAGTATTTT.

CDR3 sequence: CSVDHSLDSTF. The CDR3 region has the DNA TGCAGCGTTGATCATTCGCTGGACAGCACCTTC. The genes are TRBV29-1 and TRBJ1-2; D perhaps matches TRBD1 (6 bases). Per germline, CDR1 SQVTM and CDR2 ANQGSEA. The CDR3 runs 11 residues. V was shortened by 3 bases and J by 13 bases, with 15 bases between the two germline ends.

This chain links TRBV7-9 with TRBJ2-7; 10 bases are shared with TRBD2. Germline trimming cut 3 bases from V and 5 bases from J; bases unmatched to any gene: 4. The CDR3 runs 14 residues. Germline V lookup: CDR1 SEHNR, CDR2 FQNEAQ (reference sequence). This chain's CDR3 is CASSLLAGDDEQYF. DNA for the CDR3: TGTGCCAGCAGCTTGCTAGCGGGGGACGACGAGCAGTACTTC.

The J gene is TRBJ1-1, the V gene TRBV7-2; TRBD1 matches at 7 bases. Unmatched junction bases numbered 6, after V lost 5 bases and J lost 6 bases. CDR1 is SGHTA, CDR2 FQGNSA, per germline. CDR3 length: 13 amino acids. The CDR3 sequence is CASSRDSRAEAFF. In DNA, the CDR3 is TGTGCCAGCAGCAGGGACAGTCGGGCTGAAGCTTTCTTT.

The J gene is TRBJ2-5, the V gene TRBV7-3, with 9 bases fitting TRBD1. Germline-derived CDR1 and CDR2 are SGHTA and FQGTGA. The CDR3 extends over 15 amino acids. V lost 3 bases and J lost 4; bases outside the gene matches: 6. CDR3 sequence (DNA): TGTGCCAGCAGCTTGGCCGGGACAGGGAGAGAGACCCAGTACTTC. Encoded protein: CASSLAGTGRETQYF.

The chain has TRBV6-5 and TRBJ2-3, with 8 bases aligning to TRBD2. Germline CDR1 MNHEY, CDR2 SVGAGI. The CDR3 consists of 14 residues. Trimming took 8 bases from V and 0 from J; bases not matched to a gene: 4. Here the CDR3 reads CASGASGSTDTQYF. The CDR3 DNA reads TGTGCCAGCGGGGCTAGCGGGAGCACAGATACGCAGTATTTT.

This chain connects TRBV18 to TRBJ1-1; maybe TRBD1 (5 bases). Looked up from germline, CDR1 is KGHSH and CDR2 is LQKENI. The CDR3 has 14 amino acids. Trimming cost V 3 bases and J 3 bases, with 11 bases left between them. CDR3 in amino acids: CASSPRSTDTEAFF. CDR3 coding DNA: TGTGCCAGCTCACCCCGCTCGACAGACACTGAAGCTTTCTTT.

This clone is a singleton in its sample. V and J are TRBV6-4 and TRBJ1-1; TRBD1 aligns across 7 bases. Germline CDR1 reads MRHNA; CDR2 reads SNTAGT. The CDR3 consists of 14 residues. Losses at the gene ends were 8 bases for V and 2 bases for J; bases not matched to a gene: 8. CDR3 in amino acids: CASRDSLQNTEAFF. CDR3 nucleotides: TGTGCCAGCCGGGACAGCTTACAAAACACTGAAGCTTTCTTT.

This sequence joins TRBV5-4 and TRBJ2-7; 9 positions agree with TRBD2. The CDR3 loop spans 14 amino acids. With V trimmed by 2 bases and J by 2 bases, 2 bases remained unmatched. Germline assignment: CDR1 SGHNT and CDR2 YYREEE (reference sequence). The CDR3 loop reads CASSFGGGAYEQYF. The DNA for the CDR3 is TGTGCCAGCAGCTTCGGCGGGGGGGCCTACGAGCAGTACTTC.

The chain has TRBV6-5 and TRBJ2-2, with D maybe TRBD1 (7 bases). Trimming stripped 6 bases from V and 3 bases from J, with 11 bases between. The germline gives CDR1 MNHEY, CDR2 SVGAGI. CDR3 length: 14 amino acids. Written as DNA, the CDR3 is TGTGCCAGCAGGCGGGACAGAGACACCGGGGAGCTGTTTTTT. This translates into CASRRDRDTGELFF.

The sample holds one count of this clone. The chain combines TRBV6-1 with TRBJ1-1, with a possible D match to TRBD1 (6 bases). The V gene's germline CDR1 is MNHNS and CDR2 SASEGT. Trimming pared 2 bases from V and 5 bases from J, leaving 9 bases between. The CDR3 contains 13 residues. The CDR3 is CASSERGGTEAFF. The CDR3 DNA follows: TGTGCCAGCAGTGAAAGGGGGGGGACTGAAGCTTTCTTT.